Below are 17 T cell receptor beta chains sequenced from a single sample in a study of T cell responses to AZD1222 COVID-19 vaccine. Sequencing was performed with immunoSEQ multiplex PCR; in TCRdb, only in-frame clones are kept and a portion is missing. The data show fewer than 100,000 clones, with around 88% seen just once and about 9.9% held by the top ten. The starting material was peripheral blood, obtained 28 days after the second AZD1222 dose. All receptors come from an adult who received the AZD1222 COVID-19 vaccine.

This chain uses TRBV27 with TRBJ2-7; 8 nucleotides match TRBD1. J gave up 2 bases and V 3 bases, and 0 bases lay outside the gene matches. The CDR3 contains 13 residues. The V gene's germline CDR1 is MNHEY and CDR2 SMNVEV (reference sequence). CDR3 sequence (DNA): TGTGCCAGCAGTTTCAGGGGGCCCTACGAGCAGTACTTC. This translates into CASSFRGPYEQYF.

The chain employs TRBV6-6 and TRBJ1-6; tentatively, D is TRBD1 (5 bases). V gave up 8 bases and J gave up 7 bases, with 18 bases separating them. The CDR3 covers 15 residues. Germline-derived CDR1 and CDR2 are MNHNY and SVGAGI (reference sequence). The chain's CDR3 is CASLLEQGGNSPLHF. The CDR3 nucleotides read TGTGCCAGCTTACTAGAGCAGGGCGGAAATTCACCCCTCCACTTT.

This clone was seen a single time. The chain joins TRBV15 to TRBJ2-5; 12 nucleotides agree with TRBD2. The CDR3 extends over 16 amino acids. Germline CDR1 reads LNHNV; CDR2 reads YYDKDF (reference sequence). V trimming: 8 bases; J trimming: 1 base; junction bases outside the gene matches: 8. The CDR3 nucleotides are TGTGCCACCTCCCCCCCGACTAGCGGGGGCCAAGAGACCCAGTACTTC. This gives the protein CATSPPTSGGQETQYF. The whole variable domain, filled in from reference TRBV15 and TRBJ2-5, reads DAMVIQNPRYQVTQFGKPVTLSCSQTLNHNVMYWYQQKSSQAPKLLFHYYDKDFNNEADTPDNFQSRRPNTSFCFLDIRSPGLGDTAMYLCATSPPTSGGQETQYFGPGTRLLVL.

V gene TRBV3-1 (or the pseudogene TRBV3-2) combines with J gene TRBJ2-3; D is uncertain. This CDR3 contains 12 residues. V was shortened by 0 bases and J by 7 bases, with 5 bases between the two germline ends. From germline, CDR1 is LGHDT and CDR2 YNNKEL (reference sequence). The CDR3 DNA reads as TGTGCCAGCAGCCAAGATCAGAATACGCAGTATTTT. It specifies CASSQDQNTQYF.

A note on this clone: Germline and junction disagree at one end, which may indicate a read error. The chain is built from TRBV28 and TRBJ1-2, with 8 bases aligning to TRBD1. In germline, CDR1 is MDHEN, CDR2 SYDVKM. This CDR3 is built from 12 residues. CDR3 DNA sequence: TGTGCCAGCAGTCCACCGAGACAGGGGTCGTCCTTC. Translating gives CASSPPRQGSSF.

This chain joins TRBV12-3 or TRBV12-4 and TRBJ2-1; D ambiguous. This CDR3 has 11 amino acids. Trimming shortened V by 6 bases and J by 7 bases, and 7 bases separated the two germline ends. The CDR3: CASSQVNEQFF. DNA for the CDR3: TGTGCCAGCAGCCAGGTGAATGAGCAGTTCTTC.

This sequence joins TRBV9 and TRBJ1-2; 7 bases are a match to TRBD1. This CDR3 comprises 13 residues. CDR1 is SGDLS, CDR2 YYNGEE, per germline. V lost 2 bases and J lost 8; bases outside the gene matches: 6. CDR3 in amino acids: CASSVRTGTGYTF. CDR3 in DNA: TGTGCCAGCAGCGTCAGGACAGGTACCGGCTACACCTTC.

This clone was seen once. The chain carries TRBV5-1 and TRBJ1-1; no clear D. The CDR3 extends over 13 amino acids. Germline V gene lookup returns CDR1 SGHRS and CDR2 YFSETQ. V was shortened by 4 bases and J by 0 bases, with 7 bases between the two germline ends. This CDR3 reads CASSPNMNTEAFF. The CDR3, as DNA: TGCGCCAGCAGCCCCAATATGAACACTGAAGCTTTCTTT. Supplemented by reference TRBV5-1 and TRBJ1-1, the full variable domain reads KAGVTQTPRYLIKTRGQQVTLSCSPISGHRSVSWYQQTPGQGLQFLFEYFSETQRNKGNFPGRFSGRQFSNSRSEMNVSTLELGDSALYLCASSPNMNTEAFFGQGTRLTVV.

This CDR3 reads CASSLAVGNTIYF. The CDR3 nucleotides read TGTGCCAGCAGTTTGGCGGTTGGAAACACCATATATTTT. The chain uses TRBV12-3 or TRBV12-4 and TRBJ1-3; D gene unclear. V was clipped by 3 bases and J by 3 bases, with 6 bases between them. This CDR3 comprises 13 residues.

The V gene is TRBV28, the J gene TRBJ2-3; D ambiguous. The CDR3 runs 14 residues. Trimming removed 6 bases from V and 4 bases from J, with 14 bases in between. Germline V CDR1 and CDR2: MDHEN, SYDVKM. The CDR3 sequence is CASRSASTPDTQYF. CDR3 DNA: TGTGCCAGCAGGTCGGCCTCCACCCCAGATACGCAGTATTTT.

The chain uses TRBV7-3 and TRBJ2-2; D unclear. Germline loops: CDR1 SGHTA, CDR2 FQGTGA. This CDR3 spans 16 amino acids. V shed 4 bases and J shed 5 bases, with 17 bases lying between them. The CDR3 loop reads CASSSAGSARTGELFF. The CDR3 DNA reads as TGTGCCAGCAGCTCGGCCGGATCAGCACGGACCGGGGAGCTGTTTTTT.

V and J are TRBV6-5 and TRBJ1-1, with TRBD1 identical over 7 bases. Germline CDR1 and CDR2: MNHEY and SVGAGI. The CDR3 runs 15 residues. Germline trimming cut 2 bases from V and 1 base from J; bases unmatched to any gene: 4. CDR3 protein: CASSYASGGNTEAFF. For the CDR3, the DNA is TGTGCCAGCAGTTACGCGTCAGGGGGGAACACTGAAGCTTTCTTT.

The V call is TRBV10-3, the J call TRBJ1-3; TRBD1 aligns across 10 bases. Trimming cost V 4 bases and J 2 bases; bases outside gene matches: 11. Germline CDR1 is ENHRY and CDR2 is SYGVKD. This CDR3 has 18 amino acids. CDR3 region: CAISVPPRDRGAGNTIYF. The CDR3 nucleotides read TGTGCCATCAGTGTCCCCCCCCGGGACAGGGGCGCTGGAAACACCATATATTTT.

V is TRBV5-8 and J is TRBJ1-6; 8 nucleotides agree with TRBD1. This CDR3 contains 17 residues. Germline V gene lookup returns CDR1 SGHTS and CDR2 YDEGEE. The V segment lost 4 bases and the J segment 2 bases; nucleotides outside the gene matches: 8. CDR3 protein: CASSGWTGSAYNSPLHF. The CDR3 coding sequence is TGTGCCAGCAGCGGGTGGACAGGGAGCGCCTATAATTCACCCCTCCACTTT.

This chain uses TRBV4-3 with TRBJ2-5; D could derive from TRBD1 or TRBD2 (5 bases each). The CDR3 loop spans 17 amino acids. Trimming shortened V by 0 bases and J by 3 bases, and 17 bases separated the two germline ends. Germline V gene data show CDR1 as LGHNA and CDR2 as YSLEER. For the CDR3, the DNA is TGCGCCAGCAGCCAAGATTACGGGACGGTTTGGGAAGAGACCCAGTACTTC. Amino acid sequence: CASSQDYGTVWEETQYF.

This chain joins TRBV9 and TRBJ1-2; D not resolved. Germline values: CDR1 SGDLS, CDR2 YYNGEE. CDR3 length: 13 residues. Trimming stripped 4 bases from V and 8 bases from J, with 15 bases between. CDR3 in DNA: TGTGCCAGCAGCCCCAGAAACTTCGGGGGCTACACCTTC. Its translation: CASSPRNFGGYTF.

This clone was picked up one time. This sample also contains other DNA sequences that code for the same CDR3. This sequence joins TRBV5-1 and TRBJ1-1; D is perhaps TRBD1 (5 bases). Germline assignment: CDR1 SGHRS and CDR2 YFSETQ. The germline V and J ends were trimmed by 0 bases and 5 bases, with 8 bases remaining between them. This CDR3 is 13 amino acids long. The CDR3 DNA is TGCGCCAGCAGCTTGGCCGAGGGGACTGAAGCTTTCTTT. This encodes CASSLAEGTEAFF.